This T cell receptor beta chain is drawn from a study of T cells in Graves' hyperthyroidism and ophthalmopathy. Findings of the study overall: Separation of ophthalmopathy from stable hyperthyroidism was achieved by a 13 V-J model. Among clonotypes expanded in thyroid above 0.001, most were also found in blood.

RNA transcripts gave rise to amplified TCR beta CDR3 regions. When the TCR CDR3 underwent first-round RT-PCR, the HTBI primer set was used. From the multiplex PCR reads, TCRdb called clonotypes with MiXCR, one entry per CDR3 protein. The sample includes a few hundred thousand distinct CDR3 sequences, about 15% seen only once; the top ten take around 14%. Deletions cut 1 base from V and 6 bases from J, with 12 bases between. The CDR3 covers 14 residues. Germline CDR1 and CDR2: MNHNS and SASEGT. With respect to this clonotype: Its antigen is unknown.

The source of this sequence is a woman in her forties with Graves' hyperthyroidism. Sequenced: blood. V is TRBV6-1 and J is TRBJ2-5; D is uncertain. CDR3 nucleotides: TGTGCCAGCAGTGAAGGGGGTGGGGTGCAGACCCAGTACTTC. Amino acids: CASSEGGGVQTQYF.